The 8 T cell receptor beta chains presented below share a single source sample, sequenced in a study of blood T cell repertoires in COVID-19. Data came from immunoSEQ multiplex PCR; TCRdb stores just in-frame clones and leaves some out. The sample holds approximately 99,000 clones, around 87% seen once. Sequenced material: peripheral blood. All receptors come from a human donor in a cohort sampled during active COVID-19.

The chain is built from TRBV10-3 and TRBJ1-6; a weak D match, TRBD1 (5 bases). CDR3 size: 14 residues. Trimming removed 9 bases at V and 10 bases at J, with 19 bases between. Germline CDR1 ENHRY, CDR2 SYGVKD. CDR3 coding DNA: TGTGCCATTTCACCGGGACTGGGATTATCACCCCTCCACTTT. It encodes CAISPGLGLSPLHF.

Only a few counts were recorded for this clone. The J gene is TRBJ1-5, the V gene TRBV4-1; maybe TRBD1 (6 bases). In germline, CDR1 is MGHRA, CDR2 YSYEKL. Trimming pared 1 base from V and 6 bases from J, leaving 10 bases between. The CDR3 covers 14 residues. The CDR3, as DNA: TGCGCCAGCAGCCAAGGGGACAACATTCAGCCCCAGCATTTT. It specifies CASSQGDNIQPQHF.

This chain joins TRBV6-6 and TRBJ1-3; D ambiguous. Germline V CDR1 and CDR2: MNHNY, SVGAGI (reference sequence). Trimming shortened V by 2 bases and J by 2 bases, and 10 bases separated the two germline ends. This CDR3 has 15 residues. CDR3 amino acids: CASSYTGAPGNTIYF. The CDR3 nucleotides read TGTGCCAGCAGTTACACGGGTGCACCTGGAAACACCATATATTTT.

The V and J genes are TRBV19 and TRBJ2-3; D is perhaps TRBD2 (6 bases). Germline CDR1 LNHDA, CDR2 SQIVND (reference sequence). CDR3 length equals 14 residues. Trimming shortened V by 3 bases and J by 6 bases, and 13 bases separated the two germline ends. The CDR3 sequence is CASSISTRGDTQYF. The CDR3 bases are TGTGCCAGTAGTATTTCCACACGGGGGGATACGCAGTATTTT. Using reference TRBV19 and TRBJ2-3 for the parts outside the CDR3, the full variable domain is DGGITQSPKYLFRKEGQNVTLSCEQNLNHDAMYWYRQDPGQGLRLIYYSQIVNDFQKGDIAEGYSVSREKKESFPLTVTSAQKNPTAFYLCASSISTRGDTQYFGPGTRLTVL.

The rearrangement uses TRBV19 and TRBJ1-5; D is ambiguous. Trimming left V 5 bases short and J 1 base short, with 9 bases between. Germline-derived CDR1 and CDR2 are LNHDA and SQIVND (reference sequence). The CDR3 length is 14 residues. CDR3 in DNA: TGTGCCAGTAGTTATCAGCGAAGCAATCAGCCCCAGCATTTT. Translated: CASSYQRSNQPQHF.

The chain recombines TRBV7-2 with TRBJ1-6; D gene uncertain. Germline V gene sequence: CDR1 SGHTA, CDR2 FQGNSA. Between the trimmed V and J ends, which lost 2 bases and 3 bases, there was a span of 11 bases. This CDR3 has 16 amino acids. The DNA for the CDR3 is TGTGCCAGCAGCTTATTACAAATCGTCTATAATTCACCCCTCCACTTT. Its translation: CASSLLQIVYNSPLHF.

The chain recombines TRBV6-6 with TRBJ2-7, with TRBD2 matching over 9 bases. CDR3 length: 15 amino acids. Germline V gene data show CDR1 as MNHNY and CDR2 as SVGAGI (reference sequence). With 2 bases clipped from V and 3 bases from J, the junction kept 5 bases outside the gene matches. The CDR3 coding sequence is TGTGCCAGCAGTTACGGCCTAGCGGGACTCTACGAGCAGTACTTC. Encoded protein: CASSYGLAGLYEQYF.

The chain employs TRBV5-6 and TRBJ2-5, with TRBD2 identical over 11 bases. The germline CDR1 and CDR2 sequences are SGHDT and YYEEEE. This CDR3 spans 15 amino acids. V was pared by 1 base and J by 2 bases, with 1 base of the junction left unmatched. The CDR3 region is CASSLRLAGQETQYF. In DNA form, the CDR3 reads TGTGCCAGCAGCTTGAGACTAGCGGGGCAAGAGACCCAGTACTTC.